This T cell receptor beta chain was identified in a study of T cell responses to AZD1222 COVID-19 vaccine. Study results and caveats: Donors were mostly white British, more females; clonal diversity possibly underestimated.

Profiled with immunoSEQ multiplex PCR; TCRdb holds only in-frame clones, not every one. The sample consists of more than 100,000 clones, roughly 87% of them appearing once. The J segment lost 1 base and the V segment lost 6 bases, leaving 6 bases of the junction unmatched. CDR3 length equals 14 residues. The germline V gene encodes CDR1 SEHNR and CDR2 FQNEAQ (reference sequence). On this clone: Its antigen remains unknown.

This sample comprised peripheral blood, obtained on day 0 of AZD1222 vaccination. This TCR was recovered from an adult in good health. This chain links TRBV7-9 with TRBJ2-7, with 7 bases aligning to TRBD1. Here the CDR3 DNA reads TGTGCCAGCAGTATCACACAGGGGTCCTACGAGCAGTACTTC. Amino acids: CASSITQGSYEQYF.